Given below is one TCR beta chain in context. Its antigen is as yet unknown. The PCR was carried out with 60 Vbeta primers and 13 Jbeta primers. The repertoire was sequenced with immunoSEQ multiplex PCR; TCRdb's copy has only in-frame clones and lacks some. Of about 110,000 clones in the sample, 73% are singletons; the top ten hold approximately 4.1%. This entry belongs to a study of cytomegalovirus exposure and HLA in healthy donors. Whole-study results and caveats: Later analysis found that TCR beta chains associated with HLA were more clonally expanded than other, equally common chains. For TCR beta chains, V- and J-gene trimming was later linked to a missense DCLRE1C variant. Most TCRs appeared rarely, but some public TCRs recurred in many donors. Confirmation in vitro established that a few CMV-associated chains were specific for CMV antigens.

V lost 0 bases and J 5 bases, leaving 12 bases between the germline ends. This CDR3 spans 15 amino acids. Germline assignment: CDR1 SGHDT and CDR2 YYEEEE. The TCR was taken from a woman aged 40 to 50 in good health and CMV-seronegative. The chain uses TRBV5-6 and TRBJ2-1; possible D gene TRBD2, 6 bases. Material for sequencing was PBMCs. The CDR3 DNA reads TGTGCCAGCAGCTTGGGTCGGGAGCCAAACAATGAGCAGTTCTTC. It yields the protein CASSLGREPNNEQFF. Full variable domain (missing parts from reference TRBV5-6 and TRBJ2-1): DAGVTQSPTHLIKTRGQQVTLRCSPKSGHDTVSWYQQALGQGPQFIFQYYEEEERQRGNFPDRFSGHQFPNYSSELNVNALLLGDSALYLCASSLGREPNNEQFFGPGTRLTVL.